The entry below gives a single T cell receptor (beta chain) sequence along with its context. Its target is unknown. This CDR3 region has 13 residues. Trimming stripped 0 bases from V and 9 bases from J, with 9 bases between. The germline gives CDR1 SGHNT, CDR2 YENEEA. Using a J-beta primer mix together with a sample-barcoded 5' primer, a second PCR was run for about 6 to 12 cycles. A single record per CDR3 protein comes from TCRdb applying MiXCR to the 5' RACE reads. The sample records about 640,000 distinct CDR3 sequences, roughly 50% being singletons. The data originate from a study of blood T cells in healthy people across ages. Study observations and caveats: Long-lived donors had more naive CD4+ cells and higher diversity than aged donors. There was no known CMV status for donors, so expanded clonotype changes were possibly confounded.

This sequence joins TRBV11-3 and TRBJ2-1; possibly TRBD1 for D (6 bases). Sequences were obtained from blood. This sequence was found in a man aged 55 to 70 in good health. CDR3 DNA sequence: TGTGCCAGCAGCTTAGATGTGGGGGCTGAGCAGTTCTTC. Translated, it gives CASSLDVGAEQFF. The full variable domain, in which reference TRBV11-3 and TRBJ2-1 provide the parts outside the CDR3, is EAGVVQSPRYKIIEKKQPVAFWCNPISGHNTLYWYLQNLGQGPELLIRYENEEAVDDSQLPKDRFSAERLKGVDSTLKIQPAELGDSAVYLCASSLDVGAEQFFGPGTRLTVL.